This TCR beta chain was captured by sequencing in a study of identical twins. CDR3 length: 15 amino acids. CDR1 SGHTA and CDR2 FQGNSA come from the germline V gene. The ends were cut back, 4 bases at V and 7 bases at J, with 17 bases in the middle. TCRdb reanalysed the 5' RACE reads using MiXCR and keeps one entry per CDR3 protein. Here the sample spans around 470,000 distinct CDR3 sequences, approximately 15% being singletons. These data were also reused for a study on yellow fever vaccine responses in identical twins.

This chain uses TRBV7-2 with TRBJ2-1, with D perhaps TRBD2 (6 bases). This receptor was obtained from a woman between 18 and 30 years old in good health. Sequenced input: CD4+ T cells sorted from blood. The CDR3, as DNA: TGTGCCAGCAGCTCCACCGGCGGGAAAGTAAATGAGCAGTTCTTC. This codes for CASSSTGGKVNEQFF.